Here is one T cell receptor (beta chain) with its context. Antigen: not known. Sequencing was performed with immunoSEQ multiplex PCR; in TCRdb, only in-frame clones are kept and a portion is missing. The sample has under 40,000 clones, almost 90% seen once. V lost 6 bases, J lost 6 bases, and 10 bases stayed unmatched. CDR1 is MNHEY, CDR2 SVGAGI, per germline. The CDR3 sequence is 14 residues long. The data were obtained in a study of T cells in localized non-small cell lung cancer. Broader study findings: Appearing in adjacent lung were a median roughly 60 of the top 100 tumor clones. Uninvolved adjacent lung showed higher T cell clonality than tumor. A raised T cell density in blood coincided with lengthier overall survival.

This specimen was peripheral blood, taken before any cancer treatment. This chain links TRBV6-5 with TRBJ1-2; TRBD1 aligns across 7 bases. The clonotype originates from a woman aged 35 to 70 with stage I lung adenocarcinoma. CDR3 DNA sequence: TGTGCCAGCAGCCCAACCGGGACAGACAATGGCTACACCTTC. The encoded protein is CASSPTGTDNGYTF.